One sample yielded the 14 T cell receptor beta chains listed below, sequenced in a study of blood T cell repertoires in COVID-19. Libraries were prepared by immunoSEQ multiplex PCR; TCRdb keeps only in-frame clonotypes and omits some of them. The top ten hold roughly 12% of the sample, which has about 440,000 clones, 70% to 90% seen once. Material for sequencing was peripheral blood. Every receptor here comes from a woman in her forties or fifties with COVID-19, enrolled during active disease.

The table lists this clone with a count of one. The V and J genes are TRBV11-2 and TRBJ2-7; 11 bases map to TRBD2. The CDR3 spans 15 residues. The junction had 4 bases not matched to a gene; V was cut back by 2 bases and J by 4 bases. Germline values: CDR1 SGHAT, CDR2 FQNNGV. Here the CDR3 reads CASSLTSGGIYEQYF. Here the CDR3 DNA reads TGTGCCAGCAGCTTAACTAGCGGGGGAATATACGAGCAGTACTTC.

Written as DNA, the CDR3 is TGTGCCAGCAGCAAGCAGGGTCCGAGCTACAATGAGCAGTTCTTC. This encodes CASSKQGPSYNEQFF. The V gene is TRBV9, the J gene TRBJ2-1; possibly TRBD1 for D (5 bases). The ends were cut back, 4 bases at V and 3 bases at J, with 14 bases in the middle. Germline CDR1 and CDR2: SGDLS and YYNGEE. The CDR3 has 15 amino acids.

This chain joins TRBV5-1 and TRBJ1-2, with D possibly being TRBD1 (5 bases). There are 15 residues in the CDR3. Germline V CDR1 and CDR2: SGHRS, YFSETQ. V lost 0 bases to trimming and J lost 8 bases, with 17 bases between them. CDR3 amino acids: CASSLADRANRGYTF. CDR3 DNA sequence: TGCGCCAGCAGCTTGGCCGACCGGGCCAACAGGGGCTACACCTTC.

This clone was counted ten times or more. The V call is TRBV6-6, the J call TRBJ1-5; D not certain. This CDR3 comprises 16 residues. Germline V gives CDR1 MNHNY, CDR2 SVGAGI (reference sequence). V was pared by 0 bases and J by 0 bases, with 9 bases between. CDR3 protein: CASSYSMGSSNQPQHF. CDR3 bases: TGTGCCAGCAGTTACTCGATGGGCAGTAGCAATCAGCCCCAGCATTTT.

The CDR3 DNA follows: TGTGCCAGCAGATCTTTATCGGGGGCAGATACGCAGTATTTT. Translated, it gives CASRSLSGADTQYF. This chain joins TRBV6-6 and TRBJ2-3; a possible D gene is TRBD2 (6 bases). The V end was cut by 6 bases, the J end by 4 bases, with 14 bases between. The CDR3 contains 14 residues. Germline CDR1 MNHNY, CDR2 SVGAGI (reference sequence).

This CDR3 reads CASMVGGVEMETQYF. The CDR3 coding sequence is TGTGCCAGCATGGTCGGCGGGGTGGAGATGGAGACCCAGTACTTC. This sequence joins TRBV5-8 and TRBJ2-5, with D perhaps matching TRBD2 (6 bases). Germline CDR1 SGHTS, CDR2 YDEGEE. This CDR3 has 15 amino acids. Trimming left V 6 bases short and J 5 bases short, with 20 bases between.

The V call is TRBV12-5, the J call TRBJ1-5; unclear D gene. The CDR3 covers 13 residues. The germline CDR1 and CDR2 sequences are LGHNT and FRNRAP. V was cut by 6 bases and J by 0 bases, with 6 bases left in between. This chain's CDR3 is CASGRSSNQPQHF. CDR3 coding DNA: TGTGCTAGTGGCCGGAGTAGCAATCAGCCCCAGCATTTT.

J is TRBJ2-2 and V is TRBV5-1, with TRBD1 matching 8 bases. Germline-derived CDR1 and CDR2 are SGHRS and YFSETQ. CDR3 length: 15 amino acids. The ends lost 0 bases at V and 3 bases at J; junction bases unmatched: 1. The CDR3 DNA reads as TGCGCCAGCAGCTTGGACAGGGGGGACACCGGGGAGCTGTTTTTT. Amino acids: CASSLDRGDTGELFF.

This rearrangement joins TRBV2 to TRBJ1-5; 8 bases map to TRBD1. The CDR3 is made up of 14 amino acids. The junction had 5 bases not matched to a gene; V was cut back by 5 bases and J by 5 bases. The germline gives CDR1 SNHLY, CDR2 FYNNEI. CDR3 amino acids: CASSPQGGDQPQHF. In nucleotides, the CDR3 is TGTGCCAGCAGTCCACAGGGGGGAGATCAGCCCCAGCATTTT.

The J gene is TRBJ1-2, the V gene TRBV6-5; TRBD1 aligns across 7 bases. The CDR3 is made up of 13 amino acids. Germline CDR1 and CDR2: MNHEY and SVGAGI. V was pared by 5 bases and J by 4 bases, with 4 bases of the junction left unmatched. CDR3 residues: CASSRGQSYGYTF. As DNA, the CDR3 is TGTGCCAGCAGTCGGGGACAGAGCTATGGCTACACCTTC.

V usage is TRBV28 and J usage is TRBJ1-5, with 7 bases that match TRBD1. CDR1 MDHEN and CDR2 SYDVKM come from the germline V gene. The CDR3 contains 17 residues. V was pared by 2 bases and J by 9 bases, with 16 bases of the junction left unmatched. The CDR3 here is CASSLEGGEGFDRPQHF. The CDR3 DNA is TGTGCCAGCAGTTTAGAAGGGGGCGAGGGGTTCGATCGGCCCCAGCATTTT.

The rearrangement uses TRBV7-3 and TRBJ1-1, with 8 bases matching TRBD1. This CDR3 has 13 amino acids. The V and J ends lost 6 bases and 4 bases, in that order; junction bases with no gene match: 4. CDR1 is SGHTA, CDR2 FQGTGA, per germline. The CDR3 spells CASSPTGGTEAFF. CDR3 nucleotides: TGTGCCAGCAGTCCTACAGGGGGCACTGAAGCTTTCTTT.

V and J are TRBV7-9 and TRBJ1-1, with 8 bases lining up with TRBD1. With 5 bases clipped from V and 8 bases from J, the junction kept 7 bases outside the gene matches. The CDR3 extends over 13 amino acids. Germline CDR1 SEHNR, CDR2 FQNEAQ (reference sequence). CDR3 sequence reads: CASSPGQAREAFF. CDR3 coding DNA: TGTGCCAGCAGCCCGGGACAGGCCAGGGAAGCTTTCTTT.

In DNA, the CDR3 is TGTGCCAGCAGCCTCCCATTGCGGGGATTTTACGAGCAGTACTTC. As protein: CASSLPLRGFYEQYF. This chain connects TRBV5-6 to TRBJ2-7; tentative D call: TRBD2 (6 bases). V lost 4 bases to trimming and J lost 4 bases, with 18 bases between them. Germline lookup yields CDR1 SGHDT and CDR2 YYEEEE. The CDR3 runs 15 residues. Using reference TRBV5-6 and TRBJ2-7 for the parts outside the CDR3, the full variable domain is DAGVTQSPTHLIKTRGQQVTLRCSPKSGHDTVSWYQQALGQGPQFIFQYYEEEERQRGNFPDRFSGHQFPNYSSELNVNALLLGDSALYLCASSLPLRGFYEQYFGPGTRLTVT.